A selection of T cell receptor beta chains follows, all from one sample in a study of blood T cell repertoires in COVID-19. Assay: immunoSEQ multiplex PCR; the TCRdb copy retains only in-frame clones and omits some. The sample has about 440,000 clones; around 91% are singletons. Sequencing was performed on PBMCs or T cells enriched from blood (not recorded which). The receptors were gathered from a man younger than 35 who had recovered from COVID-19. Each CDR3 is given with its conserved first and last residue. D genes are given only for firm matches. Some rows have no size entry. The others give once, few or many, or a class for an expanded clone.

J gene,D gene,V gene,clone size,CDR3 DNA,CDR3 protein
TRBJ1-1,-,TRBV19,-,TGTGCCAGTAGCCCCCGAGGTCGCACTGAAGCTTTCTTT,CASSPRGRTEAFF
TRBJ1-1,-,TRBV5-1,-,TGCGCCAGCAGGGTAGAGAGGAACACTGAAGCTTTCTTT,CASRVERNTEAFF
TRBJ1-3,-,TRBV28,-,TGTGCCAGCAGTACACAGGCGCGGAACACCATATATTTT,CASSTQARNTIYF
TRBJ1-3,-,TRBV27,-,TGTGCCAGCAGGAGGGCCGGGGGTGGAAACACCATATATTTT,CASRRAGGGNTIYF
TRBJ1-1,TRBD1,TRBV18,-,TGTGCCAGCTCATCCGGGACAGGGGGCAAAGGTGAAGCTTTCTTT,CASSSGTGGKGEAFF
TRBJ2-4,TRBD1,TRBV10-1,few,TGCGCCAGCAGTCGGGACAGGGATAACATTCAGTACTTC,CASSRDRDNIQYF
TRBJ1-6,-,TRBV21-1,-,TGTGCCAGCAGCAGGTGGACAGGGGGCGGCTCCTATAATTCACCCCTCCACTTT,CASSRWTGGGSYNSPLHF
TRBJ1-6,TRBD1,TRBV5-6,-,TGTGCCAGCAGCCAGGGGGTGAATTCACCCCTCCACTTT,CASSQGVNSPLHF
TRBJ2-2,-,TRBV5-4,-,TGTGCCAGCAGCTCGCGGGGCGCCGGGGAGCTGTTTTTT,CASSSRGAGELFF
TRBJ1-5,TRBD1,TRBV2,-,TGTGCCAGCATGCCCGACAGGGGAGTTCAGCCCCAGCATTTT,CASMPDRGVQPQHF